This T cell receptor beta chain appears in the sequencing data of a study of T-cell memory formation after mild COVID-19. Background on the study: For the most part, TCR clusters were specific to one donor. Broader study findings: Pre-infection memory showed some responding clones, and this suggested that cross-reactive memory joined.

It was 5'RACE with constant-segment primers that produced the TCR alpha and TCR beta cDNA libraries, which carried sample barcodes and UMIs. MiXCR, run by TCRdb on the 5' RACE reads, gives a single entry per CDR3 protein. Seen here are more than 350,000 distinct CDR3 sequences, around a fifth observed once, and the top ten hold approximately 12%. With regard to this clonotype: Its antigen is as yet unknown.

V gave up 0 bases and J gave up 6 bases, with 21 bases separating them. Germline assignment: CDR1 SEHNR and CDR2 FQNEAQ (reference sequence). This CDR3 region has 18 residues. The TCR originated in an adult woman who had mild COVID-19 (a few samples of this study predate the infection). Cell type and time point are not known. This chain connects TRBV7-9 to TRBJ2-1; the D call may be TRBD1 or TRBD2 (6 bases each). Material for sequencing was PBMCs or a T cell subset sorted from them (not recorded which). The CDR3 sequence is CASSLARLEGGQRNEQFF. The DNA for the CDR3 is TGTGCCAGCAGCTTAGCACGGCTAGAGGGGGGCCAGCGCAATGAGCAGTTCTTC.